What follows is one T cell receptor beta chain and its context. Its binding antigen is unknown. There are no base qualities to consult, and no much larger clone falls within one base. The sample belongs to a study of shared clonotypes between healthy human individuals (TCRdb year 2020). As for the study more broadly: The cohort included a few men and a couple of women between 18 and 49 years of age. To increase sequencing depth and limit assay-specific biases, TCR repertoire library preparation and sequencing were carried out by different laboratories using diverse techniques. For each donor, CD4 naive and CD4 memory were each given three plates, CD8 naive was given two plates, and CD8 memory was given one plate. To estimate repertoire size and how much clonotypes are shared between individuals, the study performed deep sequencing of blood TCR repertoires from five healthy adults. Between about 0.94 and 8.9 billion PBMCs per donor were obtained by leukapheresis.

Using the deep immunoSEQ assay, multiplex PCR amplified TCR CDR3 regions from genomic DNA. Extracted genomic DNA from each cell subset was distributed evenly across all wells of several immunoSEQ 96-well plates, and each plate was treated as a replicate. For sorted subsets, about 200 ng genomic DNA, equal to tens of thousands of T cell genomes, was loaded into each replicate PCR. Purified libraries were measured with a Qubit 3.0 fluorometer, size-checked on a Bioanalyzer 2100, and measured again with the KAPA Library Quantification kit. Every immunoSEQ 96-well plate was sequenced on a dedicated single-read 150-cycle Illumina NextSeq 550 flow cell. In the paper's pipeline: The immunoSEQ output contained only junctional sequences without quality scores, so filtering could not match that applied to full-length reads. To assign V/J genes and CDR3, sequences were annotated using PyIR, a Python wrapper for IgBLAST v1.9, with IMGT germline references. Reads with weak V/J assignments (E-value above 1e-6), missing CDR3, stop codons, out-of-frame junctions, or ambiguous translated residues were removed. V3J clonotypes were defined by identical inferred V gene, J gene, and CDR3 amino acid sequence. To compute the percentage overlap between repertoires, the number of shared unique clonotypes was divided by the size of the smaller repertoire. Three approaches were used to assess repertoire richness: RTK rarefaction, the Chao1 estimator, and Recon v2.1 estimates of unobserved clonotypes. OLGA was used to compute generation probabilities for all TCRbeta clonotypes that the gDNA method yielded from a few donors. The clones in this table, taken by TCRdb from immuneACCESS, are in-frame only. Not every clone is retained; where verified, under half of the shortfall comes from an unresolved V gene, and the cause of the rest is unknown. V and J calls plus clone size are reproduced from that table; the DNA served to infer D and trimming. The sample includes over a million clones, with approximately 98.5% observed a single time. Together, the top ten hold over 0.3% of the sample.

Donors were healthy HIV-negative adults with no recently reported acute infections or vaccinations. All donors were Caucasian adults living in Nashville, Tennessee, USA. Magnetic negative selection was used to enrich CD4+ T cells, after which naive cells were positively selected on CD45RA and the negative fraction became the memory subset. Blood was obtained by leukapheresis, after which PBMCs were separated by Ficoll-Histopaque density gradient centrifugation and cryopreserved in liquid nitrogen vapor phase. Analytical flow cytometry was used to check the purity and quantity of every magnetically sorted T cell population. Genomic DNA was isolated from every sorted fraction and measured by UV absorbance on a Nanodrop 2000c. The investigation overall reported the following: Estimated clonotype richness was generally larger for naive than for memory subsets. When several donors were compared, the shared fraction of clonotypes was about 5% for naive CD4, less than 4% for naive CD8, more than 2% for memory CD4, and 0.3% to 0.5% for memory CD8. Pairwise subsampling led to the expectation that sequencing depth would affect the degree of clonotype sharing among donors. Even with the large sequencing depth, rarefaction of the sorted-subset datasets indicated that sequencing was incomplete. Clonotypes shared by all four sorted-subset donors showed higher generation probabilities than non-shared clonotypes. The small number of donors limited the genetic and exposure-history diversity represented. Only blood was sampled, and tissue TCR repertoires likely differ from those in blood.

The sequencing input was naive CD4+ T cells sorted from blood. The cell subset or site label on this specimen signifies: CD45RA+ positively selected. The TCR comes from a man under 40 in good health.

The CDR3 region has the sequence CATFKDRNVYEQYF. Here is the DNA: TGTGCCACCTTTAAAGACAGAAATGTCTACGAGCAGTACTTC. Recombination linked TRBV28 to TRBJ2-7; TRBD1 could be the D gene, as 5 bases match. V is shortened by 10 bases, J by 3 bases, and the region joining them spans 19 bases. From its cysteine to its phenylalanine, the CDR3 spans 14 amino acids. The kept DNA is CDR3 alone, 42 bases in frame from the first base. The germline V gene provides CDR1 MDHEN and CDR2 SYDVKM.